The sequence of this T cell receptor beta chain was determined in a study of molecular identifiers for immune sequencing clone quantification. The sample holds many counts of this clonotype. Its target is unknown. Overall study findings and caveats: Highly expanded clone sizes could be underestimated by identical TCR molecules that share a barcode.

Preparation of the bulk TCR libraries relied on previously described methods and listed TCR primers. One entry per CDR3 protein, called by TCRdb with MiXCR from the PCR reads. The sample holds around 70,000 distinct CDR3 sequences, approximately 18% seen once. The CDR3 spans 13 residues. V was clipped by 1 base and J by 9 bases; unmatched bases: 2. Germline V gives CDR1 MGHRA, CDR2 YSYEKL. The authors gated naive CD8 T cells as CD8+CD4-CCR7+CD45RA+ for sorting. The sequenced sample was naive CD8+ T cells from blood, with Jurkat cell RNA spiked in. Subset denoted: FACS-sorted CD8+CD4-CCR7+CD45RA+ naive T cells. The rearrangement joins TRBV4-1 to TRBJ2-1; the match to TRBD2 covers 8 bases. The clonotype originates from a human donor in good health. Some libraries in this study had Jurkat cell RNA spiked in. CDR3 region: CASSQAAGGEQFF. CDR3 nucleotides: TGCGCCAGCAGCCAAGCCGCGGGAGGTGAGCAGTTCTTC.